This TCR beta chain comes out of a study of beta chain features in type 1 diabetes. At least ten counts were recorded for this clone. Every isolated RNA sample was fully reverse transcribed, so sequencing captured expressed TCRB transcripts. The data were produced by immunoSEQ multiplex PCR, yet TCRdb's version contains in-frame clones alone and is incomplete. The table lists 250,000 to 350,000 clones, 14% of them singletons. What was sequenced was central memory CD4+ T cells from blood. The TCR sequence derives from a man under 40 in good health.

This CDR3 is CASSLARQGAQYF. The CDR3 bases are TGTGCCAGCAGCTTAGCGAGGCAGGGGGCTCAGTACTTC. The chain carries TRBV7-2 and TRBJ2-4, with TRBD1 matching over 8 bases. The V gene end was trimmed by 0 bases and the J gene end by 12 bases; junction bases not matched to a gene: 4. The CDR3 extends over 13 amino acids. Germline V gives CDR1 SGHTA, CDR2 FQGNSA. Supplemented by reference TRBV7-2 and TRBJ2-4, the full variable domain reads GAGVSQSPSNKVTEKGKDVELRCDPISGHTALYWYRQSLGQGLEFLIYFQGNSAPDKSGLPSDRFSAERTGGSVSTLTIQRTQQEDSAVYLCASSLARQGAQYFGAGTRLSVL.